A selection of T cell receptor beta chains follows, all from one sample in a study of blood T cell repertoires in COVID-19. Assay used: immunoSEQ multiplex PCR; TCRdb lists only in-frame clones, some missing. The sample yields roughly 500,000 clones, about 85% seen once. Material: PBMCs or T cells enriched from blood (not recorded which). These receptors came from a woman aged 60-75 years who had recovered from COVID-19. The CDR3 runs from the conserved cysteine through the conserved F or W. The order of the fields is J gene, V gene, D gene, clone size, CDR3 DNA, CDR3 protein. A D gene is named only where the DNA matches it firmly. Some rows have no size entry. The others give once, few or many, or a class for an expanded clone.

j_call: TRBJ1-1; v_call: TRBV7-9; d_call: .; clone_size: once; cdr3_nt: TGTGCCAGCAGCTTTCTTACTGAAGCTTTCTTT; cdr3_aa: CASSFLTEAFF
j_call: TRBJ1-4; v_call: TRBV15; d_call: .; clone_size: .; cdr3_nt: TGTGCCACCAGCGAGGAGGGAGGGCTCTATGAAAAACTGTTTTTT; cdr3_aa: CATSEEGGLYEKLFF
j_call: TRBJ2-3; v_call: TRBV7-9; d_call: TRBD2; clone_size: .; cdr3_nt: TGTGCCAGCAGCCCCCTGTGGGCTAGCGGGTACACAGATACGCAGTATTTT; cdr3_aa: CASSPLWASGYTDTQYF
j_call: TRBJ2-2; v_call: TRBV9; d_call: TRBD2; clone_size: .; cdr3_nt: TGTGCCAGCAGCGTGGGACTAGGTCTACCCGGGGAGCTGTTTTTT; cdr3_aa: CASSVGLGLPGELFF
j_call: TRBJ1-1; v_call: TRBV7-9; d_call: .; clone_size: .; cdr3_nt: TGTGCCAGCAGCTTAAAAGGAGACACTGAAGCTTTCTTT; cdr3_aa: CASSLKGDTEAFF
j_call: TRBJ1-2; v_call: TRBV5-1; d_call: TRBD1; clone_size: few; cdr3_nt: TGCGCCAGCAGCTCCGGGACAGGGAACTATGGCTACACCTTC; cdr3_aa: CASSSGTGNYGYTF
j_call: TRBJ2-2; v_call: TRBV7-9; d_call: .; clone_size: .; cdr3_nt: TGTGCCAGCAGCTTAGACGGGGCGAACACCGGGGAGCTGTTTTTT; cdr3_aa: CASSLDGANTGELFF
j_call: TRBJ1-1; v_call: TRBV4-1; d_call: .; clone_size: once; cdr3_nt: TGCGCCAGCAGCGGGGGAGGGGGCACTGAAGCTTTCTTT; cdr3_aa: CASSGGGGTEAFF
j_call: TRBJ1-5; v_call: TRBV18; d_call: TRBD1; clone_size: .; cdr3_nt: TGTGCCAGCTCACCAGGGACAGTGAATCAGCCCCAGCATTTT; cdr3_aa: CASSPGTVNQPQHF
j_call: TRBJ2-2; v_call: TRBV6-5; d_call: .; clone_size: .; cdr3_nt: TGTGCCAGCGGCGGGGGCTCTACCGGGGAGCTGTTTTTT; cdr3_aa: CASGGGSTGELFF
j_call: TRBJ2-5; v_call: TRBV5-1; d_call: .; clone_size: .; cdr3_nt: TGCGCCAGCAGGTGGACAGTAAAAGAGACCCAGTACTTC; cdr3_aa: CASRWTVKETQYF
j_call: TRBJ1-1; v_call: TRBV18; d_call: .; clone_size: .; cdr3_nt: TGTGCCAGCTCGCACATACAGGGAGGGGTTTCTGAAGCTTTCTTT; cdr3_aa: CASSHIQGGVSEAFF
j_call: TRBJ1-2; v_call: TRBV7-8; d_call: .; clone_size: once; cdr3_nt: TGTGCCAGCAGCTTAGCGGCAGGGGACTATGGCTACACCTTC; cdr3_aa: CASSLAAGDYGYTF
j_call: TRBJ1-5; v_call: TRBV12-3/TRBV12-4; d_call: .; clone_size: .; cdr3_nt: TGTGCCAGCAGTTTGCGGAACAATCAGCCCCAGCATTTT; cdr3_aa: CASSLRNNQPQHF